A single sample is the source of the 17 T cell receptor beta chains below, sequenced in a study of blood T cell repertoires in COVID-19 (TCRdb year 2020). The library was made by the immunoSEQ multiplex PCR assay. TCRdb retrieved this table from immuneACCESS and kept in-frame rearrangements only. Not all clones are present; in checked studies, unresolved V genes account for under half, and no reason is known for the remainder. In all, the sample holds 250,000 or so clones, and roughly nine tenths of those were seen once. The ten largest clones represent 4.6% of the sample. Specimen: peripheral blood. These receptors were collected from a woman aged 40 to 50 who had recovered from COVID-19.

The V and J genes are TRBV9 and TRBJ1-6; D is possibly TRBD1 (5 bases). CDR3 length: 14 amino acids. The germline V and J ends were trimmed by 3 bases and 10 bases, with 14 bases remaining between them. CDR1 is SGDLS, CDR2 YYNGEE, per germline. This chain's CDR3 is CASSAWGEGSPLHF. The CDR3 coding sequence is TGTGCCAGCAGCGCGTGGGGGGAGGGGTCACCCCTCCACTTT.

This chain uses TRBV2 with TRBJ1-5; TRBD1 matches 8 bases. With V trimmed by 6 bases and J by 2 bases, 6 bases remained unmatched. The CDR3 length is 15 residues. Per germline, CDR1 SNHLY and CDR2 FYNNEI. The CDR3 region is CASRGAGGGNQPQHF. CDR3 nucleotides: TGTGCCAGCAGGGGGGCAGGGGGCGGCAATCAGCCCCAGCATTTT. Filled out from reference TRBV2 and TRBJ1-5, the complete variable domain reads EPEVTQTPSHQVTQMGQEVILRCVPISNHLYFYWYRQILGQKVEFLVSFYNNEISEKSEIFDDQFSVERPDGSNFTLKIRSTKLEDSAMYFCASRGAGGGNQPQHFGDGTRLSIL.

The sample holds a few counts of this clone. The chain employs TRBV12-3 or TRBV12-4 and TRBJ1-2; 9 bases align to TRBD1. CDR3 length: 13 residues. The V segment lost 5 bases and the J segment 6 bases; nucleotides outside the gene matches: 4. CDR3 sequence: CASSPQGADGYTF. CDR3 in DNA: TGTGCCAGCAGTCCACAGGGGGCGGATGGCTACACCTTC.

The chain couples TRBV27 to TRBJ2-3; possibly TRBD2 for D (6 bases). The germline CDR1 and CDR2 sequences are MNHEY and SMNVEV (reference sequence). CDR3 length equals 16 residues. Trimming took 5 bases from V and 7 from J, leaving 22 bases between them. CDR3 bases: TGTGCCAGCAGTCCCTTCTCGCGGGGTTTGAGTTATACGCAGTATTTT. This codes for CASSPFSRGLSYTQYF.

V and J are TRBV27 and TRBJ1-1, with no clear D. The V gene lost 3 bases and the J gene lost 1 base, with 6 bases spanning the gap. In germline, CDR1 is MNHEY, CDR2 SMNVEV (reference sequence). The CDR3 sequence is 13 residues long. CDR3 residues: CASSLRPNTEAFF. CDR3 in DNA: TGTGCCAGCAGTTTGCGGCCGAACACTGAAGCTTTCTTT.

This clone turned up a few times. This chain uses TRBV19 with TRBJ1-6; TRBD1 agrees at 11 bases. The CDR3 runs to 16 residues. Trimming took 3 bases from V and 8 from J; bases not matched to a gene: 6. Looked up from germline, CDR1 is LNHDA and CDR2 is SQIVND (reference sequence). CDR3: CASSIVRTGGHSPLHF. CDR3 in DNA: TGTGCCAGTAGTATTGTCCGGACAGGGGGCCATTCACCCCTCCACTTT.

This clone was recorded a few times. The chain couples TRBV6-2 or TRBV6-3 to TRBJ1-1; TRBD1 agrees at 8 bases. CDR1 is MNHEY and CDR2 is SVGEGT in the germline V gene. CDR3 length equals 13 residues. V lost 5 bases, J lost 5 bases, and 4 bases stayed unmatched. In DNA form, the CDR3 reads TGTGCCAGCAGTGCAGGGGGCTGGACTGAAGCTTTCTTT. It yields the protein CASSAGGWTEAFF.

V gene TRBV21-1 combines with J gene TRBJ1-3; TRBD1, the table's D call, was not compared with the DNA. TRBV21-1 has pseudogene status. This CDR3 contains 20 residues. This chain's CDR3 is CASSNQPGQGAYNSGNTIYF. The CDR3 bases are TGTGCCAGCAGCAACCAACCGGGACAGGGGGCTTATAACTCTGGAAACACCATATATTTT.

This clone turned up a few times. The chain recombines TRBV6-5 with TRBJ1-5; 7 bases are a match to TRBD1. The junction had 6 bases not matched to a gene; V was cut back by 5 bases and J by 2 bases. Germline values: CDR1 MNHEY, CDR2 SVGAGI. This CDR3 has 15 residues. In DNA form, the CDR3 reads TGTGCCAGCAGTACCGACAGGGCAGGCAATCAGCCCCAGCATTTT. Residues: CASSTDRAGNQPQHF.

The CDR3 nucleotides read TGTGCCAGCACCCCACGGAGGGGGCAGGACTATGGCTACACCTTC. Its protein product is CASTPRRGQDYGYTF. The rearrangement joins TRBV6-2 or TRBV6-3 to TRBJ1-2; 7 bases agree with TRBD1. Trimming removed 7 bases from V and 3 bases from J; junction bases left unmatched: 11. Per germline, CDR1 MNHEY and CDR2 SVGEGT. CDR3 size: 15 residues.

This clone was picked up a small number of times. V gene TRBV7-2 combines with J gene TRBJ1-6, with 7 bases aligning to TRBD1. Losses at the gene ends were 3 bases for V and 10 bases for J; bases not matched to a gene: 12. CDR1 is SGHTA, CDR2 FQGNSA, per germline. There are 16 residues in the CDR3. The CDR3 DNA follows: TGTGCCAGCAGCTTGGGGACAGCCTCGGCGGGATCACCCCTCCACTTT. Translated: CASSLGTASAGSPLHF. The full variable domain, completed using reference TRBV7-2 and TRBJ1-6, is GAGVSQSPSNKVTEKGKDVELRCDPISGHTALYWYRQSLGQGLEFLIYFQGNSAPDKSGLPSDRFSAERTGGSVSTLTIQRTQQEDSAVYLCASSLGTASAGSPLHFGNGTRLTVT.

V is TRBV10-3 and J is TRBJ2-7, with 7 nucleotides matching TRBD2. Germline loops: CDR1 ENHRY, CDR2 SYGVKD. The CDR3 loop spans 14 amino acids. The V and J ends lost 4 bases and 5 bases, in that order; junction bases with no gene match: 8. CDR3 nucleotides: TGTGCCATCAGTGGGGTGACTAGCTTCCACGAGCAGTACGTC. It is translated as CAISGVTSFHEQYV.

To note about this clone: A read error may produce the germline difference seen at one junction end. This chain uses TRBV30 with TRBJ1-1; possible D gene TRBD1, 5 bases. Germline assignment: CDR1 GTSNPN and CDR2 SVGIG (reference sequence). The CDR3 runs to 12 residues. The CDR3 DNA is TGTGCCGTGGTGGGGGGGAACAGTGAAGCTTTCTTT. This translates into CAVVGGNSEAFF.

This clone has only a few counts. Within the sample, other DNA sequences also encode this same CDR3. The chain employs TRBV18 and TRBJ2-2; D is ambiguous. CDR3 length equals 14 residues. V lost 0 bases, J lost 5 bases, and 7 bases lay in between. The germline V gene encodes CDR1 KGHSH and CDR2 LQKENI. The DNA for the CDR3 is TGTGCCAGCTCACCACCCTCCGTGACCGGGGAGCTGTTTTTT. It is translated as CASSPPSVTGELFF.

This chain uses TRBV4-1 with TRBJ2-2, with 7 bases that match TRBD2. The CDR3 consists of 14 residues. CDR1 is MGHRA and CDR2 is YSYEKL in the germline V gene. The ends lost 0 bases at V and 7 bases at J; junction bases unmatched: 2. The CDR3 is CASSQDRGVGELFF. CDR3 bases: TGCGCCAGCAGCCAAGATCGGGGGGTCGGGGAGCTGTTTTTT.

This sequence joins TRBV10-3 and TRBJ2-1; D gene unclear. Germline lookup yields CDR1 ENHRY and CDR2 SYGVKD. The ends were cut back, 10 bases at V and 6 bases at J, with 16 bases in the middle. CDR3 length equals 13 residues. CDR3 in amino acids: CATIESPGNEQFF. In DNA form, the CDR3 reads TGTGCCACGATCGAGTCCCCGGGCAATGAGCAGTTCTTC.

The rearrangement uses TRBV28 and TRBJ2-7; 10 bases are a match to TRBD2. This CDR3 is built from 15 residues. From germline, CDR1 is MDHEN and CDR2 SYDVKM. Unmatched junction bases numbered 8, after V lost 5 bases and J lost 4 bases. This CDR3 reads CASSSGGAQPYEQYF. For the CDR3, the DNA is TGTGCCAGCAGTAGCGGGGGGGCCCAGCCGTACGAGCAGTACTTC.